This TCR beta chain was observed in a study of T-cell reconstitution after alpha-beta-depleted transplantation in children. The germline CDR1 and CDR2 sequences are SGHVS and FNYEAQ. V lost 2 bases to trimming and J lost 8 bases; unmatched junction nucleotides: 18. There are 21 residues in the CDR3. Whole-study results and caveats: One year after transplant, T-cell counts and diversity came mostly from newly produced T cells. It was reported that alpha-beta T cells came from several hundred expanded graft clones (about two months after transplant).

Unique molecular identifiers tagged the TCRbeta library. TCRdb called the PCR reads again in MiXCR, with one record for every CDR3 protein. The sample has about 460,000 distinct CDR3 sequences, 9.5% to 12% seen once; the top ten hold 14%. For this clonotype: Its target is unknown.

This specimen consisted of PBMCs, mostly from graft donor cells, obtained 180 days after TCRalphabeta/CD19-depleted stem cell transplant. This sequence was found in a female patient under 10 years old who had a stem cell transplant for aplastic anemia, so the T cells may come from the graft donor. The rearrangement links TRBV7-6 to TRBJ2-1, with 16 bases matching TRBD2. CDR3 DNA: TGTGCCAGCAGCTTATTGGTGTCCGGGACTAGCGGGAGGGCCTTGAAGGATGAGCAGTTCTTC. Amino acids: CASSLLVSGTSGRALKDEQFF.